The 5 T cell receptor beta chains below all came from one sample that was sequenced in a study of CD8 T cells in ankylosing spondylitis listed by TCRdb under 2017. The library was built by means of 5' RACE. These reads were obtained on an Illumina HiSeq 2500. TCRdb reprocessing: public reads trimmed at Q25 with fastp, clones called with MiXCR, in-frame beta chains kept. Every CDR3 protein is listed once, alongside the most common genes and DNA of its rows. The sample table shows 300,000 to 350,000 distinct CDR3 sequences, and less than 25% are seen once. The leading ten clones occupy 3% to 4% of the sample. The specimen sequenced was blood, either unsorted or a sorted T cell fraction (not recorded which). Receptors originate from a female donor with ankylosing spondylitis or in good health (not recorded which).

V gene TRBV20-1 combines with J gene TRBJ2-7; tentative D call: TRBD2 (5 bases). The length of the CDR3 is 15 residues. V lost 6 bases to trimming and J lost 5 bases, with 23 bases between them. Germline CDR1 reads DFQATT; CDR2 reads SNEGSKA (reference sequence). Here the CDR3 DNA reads TGCAGTGCCACGGTACCGACTATCTCCTACGACGAGCAGTACTTC. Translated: CSATVPTISYDEQYF.

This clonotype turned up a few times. CDR3 in amino acids: CASSLRQGVGTEAFF. CDR3 coding DNA: TGCGCCAGCAGCTTACGACAGGGCGTAGGCACTGAAGCTTTCTTT. This rearrangement joins TRBV5-1 to TRBJ1-1, with 7 bases fitting TRBD1. V lost 2 bases and J lost 4; bases outside the gene matches: 8. Germline CDR1 is SGHRS and CDR2 is YFSETQ. There are 15 residues in the CDR3.

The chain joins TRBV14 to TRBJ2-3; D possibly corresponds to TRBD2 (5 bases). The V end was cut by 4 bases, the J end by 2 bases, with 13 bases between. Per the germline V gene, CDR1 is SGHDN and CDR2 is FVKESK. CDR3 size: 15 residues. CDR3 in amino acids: CASSLRAALTDTQYF. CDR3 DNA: TGTGCCAGCAGCCTTCGAGCGGCCCTCACAGATACGCAGTATTTT.

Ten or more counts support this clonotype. The chain's CDR3 is CASSITDRGETQYF. In DNA form, the CDR3 reads TGTGCCAGTAGTATAACCGACAGGGGCGAGACCCAGTACTTC. The chain has TRBV19 and TRBJ2-5; 8 nucleotides match TRBD1. The CDR3 has 14 residues. J gave up 5 bases and V 2 bases, and 4 bases lay outside the gene matches. Germline lookup yields CDR1 LNHDA and CDR2 SQIVND (reference sequence).

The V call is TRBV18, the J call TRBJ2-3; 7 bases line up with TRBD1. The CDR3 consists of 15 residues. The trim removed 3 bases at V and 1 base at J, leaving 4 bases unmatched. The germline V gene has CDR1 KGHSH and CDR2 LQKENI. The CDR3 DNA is TGTGCCAGCTCACCTACAGGGGTGGGCACAGATACGCAGTATTTT. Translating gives CASSPTGVGTDTQYF.